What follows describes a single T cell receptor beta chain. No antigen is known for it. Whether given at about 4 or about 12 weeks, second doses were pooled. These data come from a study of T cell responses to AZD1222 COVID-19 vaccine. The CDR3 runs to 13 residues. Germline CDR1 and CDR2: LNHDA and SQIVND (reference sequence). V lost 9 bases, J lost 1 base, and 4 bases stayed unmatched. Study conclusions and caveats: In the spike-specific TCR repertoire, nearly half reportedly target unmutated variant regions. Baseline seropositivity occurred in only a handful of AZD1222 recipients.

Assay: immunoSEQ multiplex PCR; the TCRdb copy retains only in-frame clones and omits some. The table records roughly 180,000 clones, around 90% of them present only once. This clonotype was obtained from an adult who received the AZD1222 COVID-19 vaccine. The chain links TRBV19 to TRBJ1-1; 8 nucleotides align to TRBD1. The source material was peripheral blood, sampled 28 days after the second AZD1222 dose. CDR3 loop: CASVDRGNTEAFF. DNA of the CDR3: TGTGCCAGCGTAGACAGGGGGAACACTGAAGCTTTCTTT. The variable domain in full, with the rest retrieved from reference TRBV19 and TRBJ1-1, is DGGITQSPKYLFRKEGQNVTLSCEQNLNHDAMYWYRQDPGQGLRLIYYSQIVNDFQKGDIAEGYSVSREKKESFPLTVTSAQKNPTAFYLCASVDRGNTEAFFGQGTRLTVV.